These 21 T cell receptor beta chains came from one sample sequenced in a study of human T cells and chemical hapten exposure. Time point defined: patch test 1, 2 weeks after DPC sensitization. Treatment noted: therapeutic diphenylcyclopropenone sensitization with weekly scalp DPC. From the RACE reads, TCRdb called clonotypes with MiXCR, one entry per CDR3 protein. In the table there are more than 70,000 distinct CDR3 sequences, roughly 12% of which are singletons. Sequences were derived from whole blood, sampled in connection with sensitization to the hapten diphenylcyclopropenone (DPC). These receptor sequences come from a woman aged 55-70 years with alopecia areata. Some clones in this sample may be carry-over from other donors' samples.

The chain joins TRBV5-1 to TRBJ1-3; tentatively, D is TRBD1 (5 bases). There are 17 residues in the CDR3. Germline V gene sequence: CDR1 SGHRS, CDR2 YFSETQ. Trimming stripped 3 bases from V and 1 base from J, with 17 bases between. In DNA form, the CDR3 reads TGCGCCAGCAGCTCGACTTATGACGGGGCTTCTGGAAACACCATATATTTT. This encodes CASSSTYDGASGNTIYF.

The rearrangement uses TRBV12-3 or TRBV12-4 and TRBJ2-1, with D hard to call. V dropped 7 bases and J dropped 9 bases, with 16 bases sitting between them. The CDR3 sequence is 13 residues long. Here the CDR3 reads CASTLVPRVEQFF. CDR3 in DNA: TGTGCCAGCACCCTCGTCCCCCGGGTTGAGCAGTTCTTC.

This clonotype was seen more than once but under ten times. CDR3 region: CASSPRTGLKGYTF. In DNA, the CDR3 is TGTGCCAGCAGCCCCCGGACAGGGTTAAAAGGCTACACCTTC. The J gene is TRBJ1-2, the V gene TRBV7-9, with 8 bases matching TRBD1. Losses at the gene ends were 5 bases for V and 8 bases for J; bases not matched to a gene: 10. The CDR3 sequence is 14 residues long. CDR1 and CDR2 from the germline V gene are SEHNR and FQNEAQ (reference sequence).

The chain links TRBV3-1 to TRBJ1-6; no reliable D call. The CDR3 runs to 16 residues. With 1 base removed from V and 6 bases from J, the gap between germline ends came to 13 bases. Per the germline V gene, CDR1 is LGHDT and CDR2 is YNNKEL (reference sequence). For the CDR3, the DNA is TGTGCCAGCAGCCAAGGCGGTCCAGTAACTAATTCACCCCTCCACTTT. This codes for CASSQGGPVTNSPLHF. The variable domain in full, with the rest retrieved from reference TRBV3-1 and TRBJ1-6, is DTAVSQTPKYLVTQMGNDKSIKCEQNLGHDTMYWYKQDSKKFLKIMFSYNNKELIINETVPNRFSPKSPDKAHLNLHINSLELGDSAVYFCASSQGGPVTNSPLHFGNGTRLTVT.

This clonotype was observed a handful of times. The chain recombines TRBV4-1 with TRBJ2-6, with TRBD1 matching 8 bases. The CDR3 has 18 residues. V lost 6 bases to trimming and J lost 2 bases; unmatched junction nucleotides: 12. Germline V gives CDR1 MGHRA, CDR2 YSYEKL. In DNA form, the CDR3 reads TGCGCCAGCAGGCCGTCGGGGCAGGGGGCTGCTGGGGCCAACGTCCTGACTTTC. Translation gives CASRPSGQGAAGANVLTF.

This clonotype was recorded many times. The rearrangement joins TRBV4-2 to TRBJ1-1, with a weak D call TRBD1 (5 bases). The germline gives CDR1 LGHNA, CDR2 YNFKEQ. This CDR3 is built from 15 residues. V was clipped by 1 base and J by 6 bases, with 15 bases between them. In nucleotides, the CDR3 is TGTGCCAGCAGCCAAGGCCTTCAGGGCCAGCCTGAAGCTTTCTTT. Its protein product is CASSQGLQGQPEAFF.

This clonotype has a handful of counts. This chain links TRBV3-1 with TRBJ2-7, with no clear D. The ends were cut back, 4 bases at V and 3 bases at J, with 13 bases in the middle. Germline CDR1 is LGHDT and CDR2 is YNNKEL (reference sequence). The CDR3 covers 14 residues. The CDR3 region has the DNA TGTGCCAGCAGCCTTTTCGCGGCAGGCTACGAGCAGTACTTC. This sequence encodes CASSLFAAGYEQYF.

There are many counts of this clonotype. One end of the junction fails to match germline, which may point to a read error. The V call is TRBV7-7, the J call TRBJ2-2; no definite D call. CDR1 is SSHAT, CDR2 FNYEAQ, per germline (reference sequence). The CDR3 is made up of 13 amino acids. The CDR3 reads CASSDHYTGELFF. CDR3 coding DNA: TGTGCTAGCAGCGACCACTACACCGGGGAGCTGTTTTTT.

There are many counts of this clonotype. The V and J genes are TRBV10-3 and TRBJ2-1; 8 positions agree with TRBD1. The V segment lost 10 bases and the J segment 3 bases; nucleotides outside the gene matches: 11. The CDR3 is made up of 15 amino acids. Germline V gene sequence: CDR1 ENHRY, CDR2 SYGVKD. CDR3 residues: CASMGAGGFYNEQFF. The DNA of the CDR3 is TGTGCCAGTATGGGGGCAGGGGGCTTCTACAATGAGCAGTTCTTC.

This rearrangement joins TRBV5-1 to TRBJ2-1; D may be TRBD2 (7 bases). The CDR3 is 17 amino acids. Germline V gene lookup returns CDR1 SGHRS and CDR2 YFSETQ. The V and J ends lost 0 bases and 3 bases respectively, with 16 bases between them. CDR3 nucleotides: TGCGCCAGCAGCTTGGCCAAGCGGGGACAAAACTACAATGAGCAGTTCTTC. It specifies CASSLAKRGQNYNEQFF.

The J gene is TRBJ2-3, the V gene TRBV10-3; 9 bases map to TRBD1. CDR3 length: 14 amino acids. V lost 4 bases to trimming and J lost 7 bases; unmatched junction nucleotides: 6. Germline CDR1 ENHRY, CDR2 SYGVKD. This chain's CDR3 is CAISGDRVTHTQYF. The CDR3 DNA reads TGTGCCATCAGTGGGGACAGGGTCACGCATACGCAGTATTTT.

The CDR3: CATSRDLAGHQPQHF. CDR3 nucleotide sequence: TGTGCCACCAGCAGAGATTTAGCGGGCCATCAGCCCCAGCATTTT. The chain combines TRBV15 with TRBJ1-5, with unresolved D. CDR3 length: 15 residues. V was trimmed by 0 bases and J by 5 bases, leaving 11 bases between them. Per germline, CDR1 LNHNV and CDR2 YYDKDF (reference sequence). Full variable domain (missing parts from reference TRBV15 and TRBJ1-5): DAMVIQNPRYQVTQFGKPVTLSCSQTLNHNVMYWYQQKSSQAPKLLFHYYDKDFNNEADTPDNFQSRRPNTSFCFLDIRSPGLGDTAMYLCATSRDLAGHQPQHFGDGTRLSIL.

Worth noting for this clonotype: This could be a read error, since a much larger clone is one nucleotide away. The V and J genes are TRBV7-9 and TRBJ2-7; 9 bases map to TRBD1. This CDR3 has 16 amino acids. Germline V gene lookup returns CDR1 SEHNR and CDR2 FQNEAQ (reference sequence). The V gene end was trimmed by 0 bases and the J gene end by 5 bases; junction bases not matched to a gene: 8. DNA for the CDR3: TGTGCCAGCAGCTTAGCGACAGGGGGTCGGTCCAACGAGCAGTACTTC. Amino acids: CASSLATGGRSNEQYF.

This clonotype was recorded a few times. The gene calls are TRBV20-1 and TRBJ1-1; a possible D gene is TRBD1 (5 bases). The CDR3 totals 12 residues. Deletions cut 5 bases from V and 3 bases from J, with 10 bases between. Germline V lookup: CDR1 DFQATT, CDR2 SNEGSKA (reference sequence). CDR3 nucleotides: TGCAGTGCTGGCAGGGAGTACACTGAAGCTTTCTTT. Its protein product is CSAGREYTEAFF.

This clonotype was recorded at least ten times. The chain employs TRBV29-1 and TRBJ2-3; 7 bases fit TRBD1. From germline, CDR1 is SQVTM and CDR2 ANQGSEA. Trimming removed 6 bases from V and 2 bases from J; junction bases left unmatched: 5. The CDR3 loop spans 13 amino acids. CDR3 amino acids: CSVPGQVTDTQYF. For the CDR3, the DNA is TGCAGCGTCCCAGGACAGGTCACAGATACGCAGTATTTT.

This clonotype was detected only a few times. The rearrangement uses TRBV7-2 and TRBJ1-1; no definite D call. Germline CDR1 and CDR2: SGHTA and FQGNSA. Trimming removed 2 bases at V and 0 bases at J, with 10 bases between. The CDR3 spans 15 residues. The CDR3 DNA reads TGTGCCAGCAGCTTACGTAGGCGCATGAACACTGAAGCTTTCTTT. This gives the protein CASSLRRRMNTEAFF.

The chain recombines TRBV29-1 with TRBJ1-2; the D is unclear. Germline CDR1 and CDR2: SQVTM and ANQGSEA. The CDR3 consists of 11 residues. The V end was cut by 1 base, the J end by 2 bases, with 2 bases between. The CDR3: CSVEGNYGYTF. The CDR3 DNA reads TGCAGCGTTGAAGGGAACTATGGCTACACCTTC.

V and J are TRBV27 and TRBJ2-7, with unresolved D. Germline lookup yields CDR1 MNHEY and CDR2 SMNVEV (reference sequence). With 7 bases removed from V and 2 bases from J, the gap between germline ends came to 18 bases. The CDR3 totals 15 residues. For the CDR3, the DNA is TGTGCCAGCATAACCTCCGAGATTCTAACCTACGAGCAGTACTTC. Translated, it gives CASITSEILTYEQYF.

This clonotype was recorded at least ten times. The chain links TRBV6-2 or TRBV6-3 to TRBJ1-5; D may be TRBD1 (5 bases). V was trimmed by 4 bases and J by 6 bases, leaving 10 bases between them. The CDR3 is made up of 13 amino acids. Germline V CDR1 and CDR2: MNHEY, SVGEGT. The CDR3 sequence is CASSLRGSQPQHF. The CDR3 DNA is TGTGCCAGCAGTTTACGGGGGTCTCAGCCCCAGCATTTT.

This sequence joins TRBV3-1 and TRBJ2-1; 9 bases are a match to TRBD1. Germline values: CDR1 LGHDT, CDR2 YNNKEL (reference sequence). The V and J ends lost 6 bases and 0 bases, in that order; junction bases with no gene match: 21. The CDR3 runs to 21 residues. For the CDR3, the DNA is TGTGCCAGCAGACACCCCCCCGGGAGGACAGGGGCGCTTAGCTCCTACAATGAGCAGTTCTTC. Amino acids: CASRHPPGRTGALSSYNEQFF.

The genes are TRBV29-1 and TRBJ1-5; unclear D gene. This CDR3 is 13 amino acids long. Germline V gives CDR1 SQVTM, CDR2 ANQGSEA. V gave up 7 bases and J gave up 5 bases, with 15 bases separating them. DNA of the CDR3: TGCAGCGCCAACGAGGGCAACGATCAGCCCCAGCATTTT. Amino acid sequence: CSANEGNDQPQHF.